The T cell receptor (beta chain) described here comes from a study of neurological immune-mediated disorders. Study conclusions and caveats: Multiple sclerosis, the disease with the least TCR clonal expansion, fell below healthy controls, whereas HTLV-1-associated myelopathy showed the most. Expanded clones shared no CDR3 amino acid sequences across subjects, suggesting private repertoires in all groups.

This clonotype was detected many times. Its antigen remains unknown. The junction departs from germline at one end; a sequencing error may be responsible. The unsorted libraries were made from 2 million PBMCs kept at -80 C. It was by 5'RACE with 10-nucleotide random UMIs that the cDNA was made. From the 5' RACE reads, TCRdb called clonotypes with MiXCR, one entry per CDR3 protein. The table has more than 20,000 distinct CDR3 sequences, around 15% seen once; the top ten hold over 12%. The CDR3 is 14 amino acids. Germline V gene data show CDR1 as SSHAT and CDR2 as FNYEAQ (reference sequence). Sequencing was carried out using PBMCs. The receptor was derived from a female donor with HTLV-1-associated myelopathy (HAM/TSP). V is TRBV7-7 and J is TRBJ2-2; D perhaps matches TRBD2 (6 bases). The CDR3 loop reads CASSISGNTGELFF. CDR3 DNA sequence: TGTGCTAGCAGCATTAGCGGGAACACCGGGGAGCTGTTTTTT.